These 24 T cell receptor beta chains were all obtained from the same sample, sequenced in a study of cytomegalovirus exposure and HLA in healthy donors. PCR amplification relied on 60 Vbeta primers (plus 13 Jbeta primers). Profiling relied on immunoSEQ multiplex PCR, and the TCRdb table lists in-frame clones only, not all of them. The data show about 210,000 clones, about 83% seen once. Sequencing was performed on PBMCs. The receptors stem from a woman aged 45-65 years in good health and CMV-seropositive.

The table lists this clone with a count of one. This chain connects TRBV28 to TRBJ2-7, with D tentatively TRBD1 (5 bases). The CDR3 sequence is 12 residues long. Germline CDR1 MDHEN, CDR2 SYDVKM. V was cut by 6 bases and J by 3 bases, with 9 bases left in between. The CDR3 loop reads CASSGDSYEQYF. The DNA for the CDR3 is TGTGCCAGCAGCGGCGACAGCTACGAGCAGTACTTC.

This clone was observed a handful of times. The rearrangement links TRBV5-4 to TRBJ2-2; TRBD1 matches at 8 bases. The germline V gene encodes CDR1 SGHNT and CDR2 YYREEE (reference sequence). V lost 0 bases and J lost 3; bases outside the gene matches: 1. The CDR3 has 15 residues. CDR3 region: CASSLGQGYTGELFF. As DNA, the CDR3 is TGTGCCAGCAGCTTGGGACAGGGGTACACCGGGGAGCTGTTTTTT.

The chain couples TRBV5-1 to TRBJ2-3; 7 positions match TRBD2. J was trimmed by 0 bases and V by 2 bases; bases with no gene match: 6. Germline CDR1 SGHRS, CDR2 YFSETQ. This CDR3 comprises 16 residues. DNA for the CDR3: TGCGCCAGCAGCTTTTCCGGGCGGGGGAGCACAGATACGCAGTATTTT. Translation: CASSFSGRGSTDTQYF.

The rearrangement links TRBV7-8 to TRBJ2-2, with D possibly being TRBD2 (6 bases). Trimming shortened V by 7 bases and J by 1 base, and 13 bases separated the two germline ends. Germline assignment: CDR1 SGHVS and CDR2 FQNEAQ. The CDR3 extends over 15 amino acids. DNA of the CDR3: TGTGCCAGCAACTTCCGGCGGGGGAACACCGGGGAGCTGTTTTTT. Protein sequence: CASNFRRGNTGELFF.

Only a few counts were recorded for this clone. The CDR3: CASSSNDGTGDEKLFF. CDR3 bases: TGTGCCAGCAGCTCTAACGACGGGACAGGGGATGAAAAACTGTTTTTT. The genes are TRBV5-6 and TRBJ1-4; 10 bases match TRBD1. The CDR3 extends over 16 amino acids. Trimming removed 3 bases from V and 6 bases from J; junction bases left unmatched: 8. Germline CDR1 SGHDT, CDR2 YYEEEE.

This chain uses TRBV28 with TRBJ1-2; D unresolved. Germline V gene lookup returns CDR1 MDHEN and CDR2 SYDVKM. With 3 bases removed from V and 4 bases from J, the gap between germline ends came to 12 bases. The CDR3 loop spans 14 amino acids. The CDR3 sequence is CASSFGWEGYGYTF. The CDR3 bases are TGTGCCAGCAGTTTTGGATGGGAGGGCTATGGCTACACCTTC.

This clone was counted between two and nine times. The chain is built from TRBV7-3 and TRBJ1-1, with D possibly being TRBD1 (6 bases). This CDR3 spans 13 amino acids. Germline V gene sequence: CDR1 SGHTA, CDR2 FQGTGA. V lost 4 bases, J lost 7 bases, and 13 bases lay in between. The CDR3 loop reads CASSSRTADEAFF. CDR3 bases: TGTGCCAGCAGCTCCAGGACAGCGGATGAAGCTTTCTTT. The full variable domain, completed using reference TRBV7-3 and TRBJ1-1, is GAGVSQTPSNKVTEKGKYVELRCDPISGHTALYWYRQSLGQGPEFLIYFQGTGAADDSGLPNDRFFAVRPEGSVSTLKIQRTERGDSAVYLCASSSRTADEAFFGQGTRLTVV.

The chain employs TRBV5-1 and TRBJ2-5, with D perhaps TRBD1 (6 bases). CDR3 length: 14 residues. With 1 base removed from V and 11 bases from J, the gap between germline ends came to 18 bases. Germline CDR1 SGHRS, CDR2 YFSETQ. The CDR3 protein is CASSLLQGKREQYF. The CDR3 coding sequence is TGCGCCAGCAGCTTGTTACAGGGCAAACGTGAGCAGTACTTC.

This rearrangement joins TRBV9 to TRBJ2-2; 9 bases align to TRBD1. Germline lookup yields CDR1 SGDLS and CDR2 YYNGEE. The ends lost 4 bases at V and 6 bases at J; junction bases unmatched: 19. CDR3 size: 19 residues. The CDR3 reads CASSSHKVGTGYLAGELFF. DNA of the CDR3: TGTGCCAGCAGCTCACACAAGGTCGGGACAGGGTATTTGGCCGGGGAGCTGTTTTTT.

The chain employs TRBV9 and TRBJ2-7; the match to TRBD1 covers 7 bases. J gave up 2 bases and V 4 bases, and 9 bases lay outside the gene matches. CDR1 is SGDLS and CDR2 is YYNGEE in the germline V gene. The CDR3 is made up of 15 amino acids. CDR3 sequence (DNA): TGTGCCAGCAGCCGGGACAGCCGAACTCCCTACGAGCAGTACTTC. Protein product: CASSRDSRTPYEQYF.

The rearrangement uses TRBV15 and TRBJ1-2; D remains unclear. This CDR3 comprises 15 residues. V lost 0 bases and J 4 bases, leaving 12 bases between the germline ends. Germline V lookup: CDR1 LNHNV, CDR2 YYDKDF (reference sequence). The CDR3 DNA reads TGTGCCACCAGCAGAGATCAAACAGACCGCTATGGCTACACCTTC. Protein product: CATSRDQTDRYGYTF.

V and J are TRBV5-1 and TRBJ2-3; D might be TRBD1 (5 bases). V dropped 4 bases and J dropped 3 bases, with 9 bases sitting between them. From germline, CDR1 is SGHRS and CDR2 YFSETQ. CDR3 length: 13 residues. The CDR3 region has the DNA TGCGCCAGCAGCCTGGACACGACAGATACGCAGTATTTT. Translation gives CASSLDTTDTQYF.

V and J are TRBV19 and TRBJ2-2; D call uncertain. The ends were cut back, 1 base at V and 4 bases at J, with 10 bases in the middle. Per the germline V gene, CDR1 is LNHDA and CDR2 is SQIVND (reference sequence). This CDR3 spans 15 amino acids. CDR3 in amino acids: CASSIGFLATGELFF. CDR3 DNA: TGTGCCAGTAGTATAGGCTTTTTAGCCACCGGGGAGCTGTTTTTT.

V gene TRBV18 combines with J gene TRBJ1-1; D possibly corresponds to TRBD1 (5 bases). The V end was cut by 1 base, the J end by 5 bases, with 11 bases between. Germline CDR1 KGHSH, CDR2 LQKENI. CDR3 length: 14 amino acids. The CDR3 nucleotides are TGTGCCAGCTCACCACGGCGGGGGGGGACTGAAGCTTTCTTT. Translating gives CASSPRRGGTEAFF. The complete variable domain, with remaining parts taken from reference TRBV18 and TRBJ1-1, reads NAGVMQNPRHLVRRRGQEARLRCSPMKGHSHVYWYRQLPEEGLKFMVYLQKENIIDESGMPKERFSAEFPKEGPSILRIQQVVRGDSAAYFCASSPRRGGTEAFFGQGTRLTVV.

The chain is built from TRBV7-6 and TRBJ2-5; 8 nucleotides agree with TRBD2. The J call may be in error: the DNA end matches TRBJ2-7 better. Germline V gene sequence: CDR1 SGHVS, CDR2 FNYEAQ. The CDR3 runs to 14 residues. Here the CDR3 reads CASSVSGGPSEQYF. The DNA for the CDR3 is TGTGCCAGCAGCGTGAGCGGGGGCCCTAGCGAGCAGTACTTC.

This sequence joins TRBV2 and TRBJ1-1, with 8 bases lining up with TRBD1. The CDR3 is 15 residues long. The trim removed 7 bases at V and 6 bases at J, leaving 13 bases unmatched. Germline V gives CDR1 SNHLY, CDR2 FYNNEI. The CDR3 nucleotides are TGTGCCAGCAACGTCAGGGGGCCAGAAGGGTCTGAAGCTTTCTTT. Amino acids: CASNVRGPEGSEAFF.

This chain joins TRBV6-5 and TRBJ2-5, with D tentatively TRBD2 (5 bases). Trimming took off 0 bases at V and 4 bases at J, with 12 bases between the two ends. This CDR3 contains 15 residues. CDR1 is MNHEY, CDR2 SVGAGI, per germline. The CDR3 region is CASSYSGARGETQYF. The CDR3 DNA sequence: TGTGCCAGCAGTTACTCGGGAGCCCGGGGAGAGACCCAGTACTTC.

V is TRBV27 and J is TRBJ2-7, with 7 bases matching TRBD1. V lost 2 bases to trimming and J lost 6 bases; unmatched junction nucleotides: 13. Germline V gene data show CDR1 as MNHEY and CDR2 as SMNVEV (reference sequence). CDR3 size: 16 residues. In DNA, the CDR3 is TGTGCCAGCAGTTTAATGACGGCACAGGGGCCCTCCGAGCAGTACTTC. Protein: CASSLMTAQGPSEQYF.

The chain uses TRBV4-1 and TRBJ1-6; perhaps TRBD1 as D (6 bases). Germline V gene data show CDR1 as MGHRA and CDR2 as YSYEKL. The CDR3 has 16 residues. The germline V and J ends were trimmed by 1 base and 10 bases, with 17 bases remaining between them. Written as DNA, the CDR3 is TGCGCCAGCAGCCAAGGGGAAGGACAGCCTTTGTCACCCCTCCACTTT. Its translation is CASSQGEGQPLSPLHF.

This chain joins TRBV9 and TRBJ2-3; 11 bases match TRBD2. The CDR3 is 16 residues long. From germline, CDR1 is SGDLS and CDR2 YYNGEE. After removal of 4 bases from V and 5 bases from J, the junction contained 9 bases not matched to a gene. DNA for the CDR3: TGTGCCAGCAGCCCCATAGCGGGGGGGCCTGGAGATACGCAGTATTTT. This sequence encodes CASSPIAGGPGDTQYF.

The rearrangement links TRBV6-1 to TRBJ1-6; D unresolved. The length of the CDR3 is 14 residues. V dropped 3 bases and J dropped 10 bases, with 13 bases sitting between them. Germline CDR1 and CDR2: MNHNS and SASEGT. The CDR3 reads CASSEEAVPSPLHF. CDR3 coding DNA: TGTGCCAGCAGTGAGGAGGCAGTTCCATCACCCCTCCACTTT.

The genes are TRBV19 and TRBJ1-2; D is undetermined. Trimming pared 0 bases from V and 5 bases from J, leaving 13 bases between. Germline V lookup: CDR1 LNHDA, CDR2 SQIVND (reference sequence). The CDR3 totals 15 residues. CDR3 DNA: TGTGCCAGTAGTATAGATCCGTCAGGTGCTTATGGCTACACCTTC. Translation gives CASSIDPSGAYGYTF.

CDR3 sequence: CASSSGGQINEKLFF. In DNA, the CDR3 is TGTGCCAGCAGTTCCGGGGGACAGATAAATGAAAAACTGTTTTTT. The rearrangement joins TRBV28 to TRBJ1-4; 7 bases are a match to TRBD1. The junction had 7 bases not matched to a gene; V was cut back by 4 bases and J by 5 bases. Germline lookup yields CDR1 MDHEN and CDR2 SYDVKM. CDR3 length equals 15 residues.

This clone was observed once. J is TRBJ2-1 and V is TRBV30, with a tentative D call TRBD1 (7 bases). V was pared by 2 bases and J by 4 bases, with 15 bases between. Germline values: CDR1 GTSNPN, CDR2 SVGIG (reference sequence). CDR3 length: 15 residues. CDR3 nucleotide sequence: TGTGCCTGGAGTCGCCGACAGGGAGGATACAATGAGCAGTTCTTC. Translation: CAWSRRQGGYNEQFF.